This TCR beta chain was identified in a study of control samples from healthy donors and cancer patients. The CDR3 covers 20 residues. The V end lost 0 bases, the J end lost 1 base, and 21 bases lay between the germline ends. Germline V lookup: CDR1 LGHDT, CDR2 YNNKEL (reference sequence). Data came from immunoSEQ multiplex PCR; TCRdb stores just in-frame clones and leaves some out. The sample consists of approximately 100,000 clones, roughly 78% of them appearing once. The sequenced material came from blood. The rearrangement joins TRBV3-1 (or the pseudogene TRBV3-2) to TRBJ2-2, with D tentatively TRBD2 (5 bases). The TCR comes from a man between 60 and 75 years old in good health. CDR3 sequence reads: CASSQDPRTREEMNTGELFF. CDR3 sequence (DNA): TGTGCCAGCAGCCAAGATCCAAGAACTAGAGAGGAGATGAACACCGGGGAGCTGTTTTTT.